This TCR beta chain was recorded in a study of T cell repertoires in cytomegalovirus infection. Study overall: HLA-B-restricted CMV epitopes that are well studied were used alongside recently identified HLA-C-restricted ones. CMV infection together with matching HLA type was indicated by public TCR beta signatures. The study's findings and limits: Carriers of CMV and the relevant HLA type were discriminated by public TCR beta frequency. Clonotype analysis showed dominance of the ex vivo response by HLA-C-restricted CMV-specific TCR beta clonotypes.

As to this clonotype: Its antigen remains unknown.

TCRdb processed the reads anew with MiXCR; each CDR3 protein has one entry. The repertoire holds 86,000 or so distinct CDR3 sequences, with 24% as singletons. This CDR3 has 17 amino acids. The germline gives CDR1 MNHNY, CDR2 SVGAGI (reference sequence). V lost 6 bases to trimming and J lost 6 bases, with 24 bases between them. Sequenced here: CD8+ T cells from cultured PBMCs, sampled from culture after CMV antigen stimulation. The clonotype comes from a human donor in good health (CMV status not recorded). Some clones in this sample may be carry-over from other donors' samples. The V call is TRBV6-6, the J call TRBJ1-5, with D possibly TRBD1 on 5 matching bases. The DNA for the CDR3 is TGTGCCAGCAGCCATGACCGGGACTTAGGGCGCGGTCAGCCCCAGCATTTT. Amino acids: CASSHDRDLGRGQPQHF.